The subject of this entry is one T cell receptor beta chain. This clone was seen many times. Its target antigen remains unknown. No qualities accompany the bases; no much larger clone lies one base away. This specimen comes from a study of blood T cell repertoires in COVID-19 (dated by TCRdb to the early 2020s). Regarding the complete study: Samples from collaborators originated in the United States, Italy and Spain and spanned both the acute and convalescent phases of COVID-19. Deeply sampled blood TCRbeta repertoires from subjects exposed to, actively infected with, or recovered from COVID-19 were included in the dataset. The prospective study material was composed of cDNA or gDNA derived from T cells, B-cell-depleted T cells, or PBMCs. The repertoires were released in a freely available public database meant as a resource for research on the immune response to SARS-CoV-2. The sample metadata nearly always contained a de-identified subject ID, COVID-19 status, age in years and sex. The samples were drawn from two sources: the first 160 participants of the ongoing ImmuneRACE study, and 1,000 to 1,500 subjects contributed by 6 global collaborators. Where available, HLA class I and class II types were taken from metadata supplied by the sample provider and were not determined by assay-based typing.

The full study reports these points: The quantity of clinical and demographic metadata differed by source and by participant and was supplied without curation.

Per the germline V gene (reference sequence), MNHEY is the CDR1 and SMNVEV is the CDR2. Trimming removed 5 bases from V and 3 bases from J; the gene matches leave 11 bases unexplained. From the cysteine through the phenylalanine, the CDR3 covers 17 amino acids. The retained sequence is limited to the CDR3, 51 bases, with the frame set at the first base. Collaborating institutions collected whole blood in K2EDTA tubes following their own protocols. For TCRbeta analysis, collaborators shipped samples in one of three forms: frozen whole blood, isolated PBMCs, or DNA extracted from either of those sample types. The immunoSEQ Assay, a bias-controlled multiplex PCR, was used to amplify TCRbeta CDR3 regions from genomic DNA. In the source study's methods: The number of nucleated cells in each sample was estimated by amplification of reference gene primers within the assay. Sequence reads were collapsed and filtered to measure the absolute abundance of every unique TCRbeta CDR3 rearrangement. For each sample, productive Simpson clonality was calculated as the square root of Simpson's diversity index over productive rearrangements. The clones in this table, taken by TCRdb from immuneACCESS, are in-frame only. Not every clone is retained; where verified, under half of the shortfall comes from an unresolved V gene, and the cause of the rest is unknown. Clonal size and the V and J genes are those of that table, whereas D and trimming came from the DNA. This sample holds some 76,000 clones; about four fifths were observed only once. In total, the top ten clones hold 18% of the sample.

This sequence was found in a woman aged 55 to 70 with acute or convalescent COVID-19. The sequenced material came from peripheral blood. The chain employs TRBV27 and TRBJ2-1, with 9 central nucleotides matching TRBD1. This receptor has the CDR3 CASSPRTGVRSYNEQFF. The nucleotide sequence is given as TGTGCCAGCAGTCCTCGGACAGGGGTAAGGAGCTACAATGAGCAGTTCTTC.